This entry lists 27 T cell receptor beta chains sequenced from one sample in a study of patients and donors after allogeneic stem cell transplantation. MiXCR, run by TCRdb on the RT-PCR reads, gives a single entry per CDR3 protein. This table holds over 150,000 distinct CDR3 sequences, 30% found once. Sequencing was done on a sample of blood, either unsorted or a sorted T cell fraction (not recorded which). The receptors were gathered from a human donor who was either an allogeneic HSCT recipient or a stem cell or donor lymphocyte infusion donor (not recorded which). It is not recorded whose cells these are; they may come from a transplant donor.

This clonotype has ten or more counts. The V call is TRBV7-2, the J call TRBJ1-2, with D perhaps matching TRBD1 (6 bases). Per the germline V gene, CDR1 is SGHTA and CDR2 is FQGNSA. This CDR3 region has 14 residues. The V gene lost 5 bases and the J gene lost 3 bases, with 13 bases spanning the gap. The CDR3: CASSTQQGYYGYTF. The DNA of the CDR3 is TGTGCCAGCAGCACACAACAGGGCTACTATGGCTACACCTTC.

This chain uses TRBV12-1 with TRBJ2-5; whether TRBD1, the table's D call, matches the DNA was not checked. TRBV12-1 is annotated as a pseudogene. The CDR3 spans 14 residues. The chain's CDR3 is CASSSRTGRETQYF. In DNA form, the CDR3 reads TGTGCCAGCAGCAGCCGGACAGGGAGGGAGACCCAGTACTTC.

There are a few counts of this clonotype. The chain links TRBV5-6 to TRBJ1-3, with D perhaps matching TRBD1 (5 bases). This CDR3 comprises 14 residues. Trimming shortened V by 0 bases and J by 4 bases, and 8 bases separated the two germline ends. Germline CDR1 SGHDT, CDR2 YYEEEE. The CDR3 coding sequence is TGTGCCAGCAGCTTGGGACAGACGGGAAACACCATATATTTT. It translates to CASSLGQTGNTIYF.

This clonotype has more than one count but fewer than ten. This sequence joins TRBV7-9 and TRBJ2-2; D gene uncertain. Trimming took 6 bases from V and 1 from J, leaving 12 bases between them. The CDR3 is made up of 15 amino acids. The germline V gene encodes CDR1 SEHNR and CDR2 FQNEAQ (reference sequence). The CDR3: CASSPGAGNTGELFF. CDR3 in DNA: TGTGCCAGCAGTCCAGGAGCAGGGAACACCGGGGAGCTGTTTTTT.

The V gene is TRBV6-2 or TRBV6-3, the J gene TRBJ2-7, with 9 bases fitting TRBD2. Trimming at V came to 6 bases and at J to 3 bases, leaving 15 bases not matched to a gene. Germline V gene sequence: CDR1 MNHEY, CDR2 SVGEGT. There are 17 residues in the CDR3. Written as DNA, the CDR3 is TGTGCCAGCAGGAGTCCGGGAGTAGCGGGAGTGTACTACGAGCAGTACTTC. This codes for CASRSPGVAGVYYEQYF.

This clonotype showed up just a few times. The chain couples TRBV3-1 to TRBJ1-5; D is perhaps TRBD1 (5 bases). This CDR3 has 18 amino acids. Trimming stripped 3 bases from V and 2 bases from J, with 20 bases between. Germline V gives CDR1 LGHDT, CDR2 YNNKEL (reference sequence). The CDR3 region has the DNA TGTGCCAGCAGCCAGCCGTGGGGGTGGCGTTCTGGCAATCAGCCCCAGCATTTT. It encodes CASSQPWGWRSGNQPQHF.

This clonotype came up a few times. V and J are TRBV6-5 and TRBJ2-7, with 10 bases identical to TRBD1. Germline V gives CDR1 MNHEY, CDR2 SVGAGI. The V segment lost 0 bases and the J segment 1 base; nucleotides outside the gene matches: 3. CDR3 length: 16 amino acids. The CDR3, as DNA: TGTGCCAGCAGTTACTCGAGGGGACAGGGGTCCTACGAGCAGTACTTC. Its translation: CASSYSRGQGSYEQYF.

The CDR3 DNA follows: TGTGCCATCAGTGATTCCGGGAGCTCCAGAGAGCAGTTCTTC. Protein sequence: CAISDSGSSREQFF. The chain employs TRBV10-3 and TRBJ2-1, with D possibly being TRBD2 (6 bases). Germline CDR1 is ENHRY and CDR2 is SYGVKD. V was shortened by 3 bases and J by 10 bases, with 16 bases between the two germline ends. The CDR3 is 14 residues long.

The J gene is TRBJ2-3, the V gene TRBV28, with a tentative D call TRBD2 (7 bases). The CDR3 covers 15 residues. V shed 7 bases and J shed 0 bases, with 14 bases lying between them. Germline lookup yields CDR1 MDHEN and CDR2 SYDVKM. The CDR3 loop is CASTQGGGSTDTQYF. CDR3 DNA sequence: TGTGCCAGCACCCAGGGAGGGGGGAGCACAGATACGCAGTATTTT.

The chain joins TRBV20-1 to TRBJ1-5; D unresolved. The germline V gene encodes CDR1 DFQATT and CDR2 SNEGSKA (reference sequence). The ends were cut back, 6 bases at V and 1 base at J, with 10 bases in the middle. The CDR3 is 13 residues long. CDR3 region: CSAAPGSNQPQHF. The CDR3, as DNA: TGCAGTGCGGCACCTGGAAGCAATCAGCCCCAGCATTTT.

This clonotype was observed a handful of times. The genes are TRBV21-1 and TRBJ1-1; TRBD1 is taken as the D call from the table, unchecked against the DNA. TRBV21-1 is listed as a pseudogene. The CDR3 has 12 amino acids. The CDR3 reads CASSPTRTEAFF. In DNA, the CDR3 is TGTGCCAGCAGCCCCACCCGGACTGAAGCTTTCTTT.

In its sample, this clonotype was seen a few times. The gene calls are TRBV4-1 and TRBJ2-1, with a tentative D call TRBD1 (6 bases). The V end lost 4 bases, the J end lost 5 bases, and 18 bases lay between the germline ends. The V gene's germline CDR1 is MGHRA and CDR2 YSYEKL. CDR3 length: 16 amino acids. The chain's CDR3 is CASSLWTAAYDNEQFF. The CDR3 coding sequence is TGCGCCAGCAGCCTTTGGACAGCCGCCTATGACAATGAGCAGTTCTTC.

This rearrangement joins TRBV27 to TRBJ1-4; tentative D call: TRBD1 (6 bases). V lost 5 bases and J 5 bases, leaving 18 bases between the germline ends. This CDR3 contains 16 residues. Per germline, CDR1 MNHEY and CDR2 SMNVEV (reference sequence). The CDR3 DNA reads as TGTGCCAGCAGTCCTTCCCCAGGGGAGGTCAATGAAAAACTGTTTTTT. This translates into CASSPSPGEVNEKLFF.

The chain employs TRBV3-1 and TRBJ2-1; 8 bases fit TRBD2. The V gene end was trimmed by 4 bases and the J gene end by 4 bases; junction bases not matched to a gene: 6. The CDR3 is 15 residues long. Germline CDR1 is LGHDT and CDR2 is YNNKEL (reference sequence). CDR3: CASSRPQRGYNEQFF. The DNA of the CDR3 is TGTGCCAGCAGCCGCCCTCAGCGGGGGTACAATGAGCAGTTCTTC.

The J gene is TRBJ2-2, the V gene TRBV12-3 or TRBV12-4, with unresolved D. The ends were cut back, 7 bases at V and 1 base at J, with 7 bases in the middle. CDR3 length equals 13 residues. CDR3 protein: CASISGNTGELFF. As DNA, the CDR3 is TGTGCCAGCATCTCCGGGAACACCGGGGAGCTGTTTTTT.

The genes are TRBV11-2 and TRBJ2-1; a weak D match, TRBD2 (6 bases). The CDR3 runs to 16 residues. The V end lost 5 bases, the J end lost 3 bases, and 17 bases lay between the germline ends. Germline V gene lookup returns CDR1 SGHAT and CDR2 FQNNGV. The CDR3 region has the DNA TGTGCCAGCAGCCCGGCCCTGGGACTCCTCTACAATGAGCAGTTCTTC. It encodes CASSPALGLLYNEQFF.

The V call is TRBV12-3 or TRBV12-4, the J call TRBJ1-4, with 7 nucleotides matching TRBD1. The trim removed 7 bases at V and 2 bases at J, leaving 13 bases unmatched. The CDR3 totals 17 residues. The CDR3 region is CASTRAGQHFTNEKLFF. The CDR3 bases are TGTGCCAGCACCCGGGCGGGACAGCATTTTACTAATGAAAAACTGTTTTTT.

The chain has TRBV5-1 and TRBJ1-6; D unclear. Trimming shortened V by 4 bases and J by 4 bases, and 9 bases separated the two germline ends. Germline loops: CDR1 SGHRS, CDR2 YFSETQ. The CDR3 consists of 14 residues. Here the CDR3 reads CASSQDQYNSPLHF. The CDR3 DNA follows: TGCGCCAGCAGCCAAGACCAGTATAATTCACCCCTCCACTTT.

Only a few counts were recorded for this clonotype. The CDR3 nucleotides read TGTGCCAGCACCAAACTCGGGAGGGGGCGGCAGCCCCAGCATTTT. Residues: CASTKLGRGRQPQHF. The chain employs TRBV6-2 or TRBV6-3 and TRBJ1-5; 7 nucleotides match TRBD1. Germline-derived CDR1 and CDR2 are MNHEY and SVGEGT. V was clipped by 7 bases and J by 7 bases; unmatched bases: 13. This CDR3 has 15 residues.

This clonotype was counted only a few times. CDR3 amino acids: CASSQEFFGGRNSPLHF. As DNA, the CDR3 is TGCGCCAGCAGCCAAGAGTTTTTTGGGGGCAGGAATTCACCCCTCCACTTT. The chain employs TRBV4-1 and TRBJ1-6; a weak D match, TRBD1 (6 bases). Germline V lookup: CDR1 MGHRA, CDR2 YSYEKL. Trimming stripped 0 bases from V and 7 bases from J, with 16 bases between. This CDR3 is 17 amino acids long.

The rearrangement uses TRBV11-1 and TRBJ2-7, with TRBD2 identical over 13 bases. V gave up 4 bases and J gave up 2 bases; unmatched junction bases: 2. CDR3 length equals 15 residues. Per the germline V gene, CDR1 is SGHAT and CDR2 is FQDESV (reference sequence). CDR3 in DNA: TGTGCCAGCAGCTGGACTAGCGGGAGAGCCTACGAGCAGTACTTC. It specifies CASSWTSGRAYEQYF.

This clonotype was found a few times. The chain recombines TRBV4-2 with TRBJ2-1; 10 bases agree with TRBD2. This CDR3 contains 16 residues. Trimming removed 4 bases from V and 4 bases from J; junction bases left unmatched: 7. The germline CDR1 and CDR2 sequences are LGHNA and YNFKEQ. This chain's CDR3 is CASSPLGLAAYNEQFF. CDR3 coding DNA: TGTGCCAGCAGCCCCTTAGGACTAGCGGCGTACAATGAGCAGTTCTTC.

The genes are TRBV29-1 and TRBJ1-1, with D possibly being TRBD1 (5 bases). Per germline, CDR1 SQVTM and CDR2 ANQGSEA. The CDR3 runs 14 residues. Trimming left V 2 bases short and J 0 bases short, with 10 bases between. CDR3 coding DNA: TGCAGCGTTGAATGGGGGTACGTGAACACTGAAGCTTTCTTT. It specifies CSVEWGYVNTEAFF.

The chain has TRBV20-1 and TRBJ2-1; 11 bases line up with TRBD2. From germline, CDR1 is DFQATT and CDR2 SNEGSKA (reference sequence). V dropped 3 bases and J dropped 4; count of bases not matched to a gene: 5. The CDR3 spans 15 residues. CDR3 region: CSASKGLADYNEQFF. CDR3 nucleotide sequence: TGCAGTGCTAGTAAGGGACTAGCGGATTACAATGAGCAGTTCTTC.

V gene TRBV5-1 combines with J gene TRBJ2-7, with 9 bases that match TRBD1. With 1 base clipped from V and 1 base from J, the junction kept 3 bases outside the gene matches. The germline gives CDR1 SGHRS, CDR2 YFSETQ. This CDR3 region has 15 residues. For the CDR3, the DNA is TGCGCCAGCAGCTTGTTCGGACAGGGGTCCTACGAGCAGTACTTC. It yields the protein CASSLFGQGSYEQYF.

This chain links TRBV20-1 with TRBJ2-7; 10 bases agree with TRBD2. The germline V gene encodes CDR1 DFQATT and CDR2 SNEGSKA (reference sequence). The CDR3 has 14 residues. Losses at the gene ends were 5 bases for V and 2 bases for J; bases not matched to a gene: 6. CDR3 residues: CSALRTSGAYEQYF. CDR3 coding DNA: TGCAGTGCTCTGAGGACTAGCGGAGCCTACGAGCAGTACTTC.

This clonotype has more than one count but fewer than ten. The chain employs TRBV21-1 and TRBJ1-6; the D segment call TRBD1 is taken from the table without a DNA check. TRBV21-1 is noted as a pseudogene. This CDR3 has 14 residues. The CDR3 sequence: CASSEQGVHSPLHF. In DNA form, the CDR3 reads TGTGCCAGCAGCGAACAGGGGGTGCATTCACCCCTCCACTTT.